The rows below give T cell receptor beta chains drawn from one sample of a study of blood T cell repertoires in COVID-19. The repertoire was sequenced with immunoSEQ multiplex PCR; TCRdb's copy has only in-frame clones and lacks some. The top ten clones hold 2.6% of a sample with under 250,000 clones, roughly 89% of them seen once. The sequencing input was PBMCs or T cells enriched from blood (not recorded which). The source of these receptors is a woman aged 25 to 45 with acute COVID-19. The CDR3 runs from the conserved cysteine through the conserved F or W. The D gene is left open where the match is weak. Only part of the rows carry a size: once, few, many, or a class if the clone is expanded.

v_gene: TRBV19
d_gene: -
abundance: once
j_gene: TRBJ2-7
CDR3aa: CASSRAFGAYEQYF
CDR3nt: TGTGCCAGTAGCCGGGCCTTTGGGGCTTACGAGCAGTACTTC

v_gene: TRBV7-9
d_gene: -
abundance: once
j_gene: TRBJ1-1
CDR3aa: CASSLILGLGTTTEAFF
CDR3nt: TGTGCCAGCAGCTTAATTCTGGGCTTAGGAACGACCACTGAAGCTTTCTTT

v_gene: TRBV5-1
d_gene: -
abundance: -
j_gene: TRBJ2-1
CDR3aa: CASSLSDSLYNEQFF
CDR3nt: TGCGCCAGCAGCTTGTCGGACAGTTTGTACAATGAGCAGTTCTTC

v_gene: TRBV19
d_gene: -
abundance: -
j_gene: TRBJ1-2
CDR3aa: CASSKPGQLNYGYTF
CDR3nt: TGTGCCAGTAGTAAACCCGGACAGCTAAACTATGGCTACACCTTC

v_gene: TRBV10-3
d_gene: -
abundance: -
j_gene: TRBJ1-5
CDR3aa: CAISERSGDQPQHF
CDR3nt: TGTGCCATCAGTGAGCGTTCAGGGGACCAGCCCCAGCATTTT

v_gene: TRBV6-5
d_gene: -
abundance: -
j_gene: TRBJ1-2
CDR3aa: CASSYGSLISNYGYTF
CDR3nt: TGTGCCAGCAGTTACGGGAGCCTAATTTCTAACTATGGCTACACCTTC

v_gene: TRBV5-1
d_gene: TRBD1
abundance: -
j_gene: TRBJ2-7
CDR3aa: CASSLGTDDYYEQYF
CDR3nt: TGCGCCAGCAGCTTAGGGACAGATGACTACTACGAGCAGTACTTC

v_gene: TRBV5-1
d_gene: TRBD1
abundance: -
j_gene: TRBJ1-4
CDR3aa: CASSPGTGDRATNEKLFF
CDR3nt: TGCGCCAGCAGCCCCGGGACAGGAGATAGAGCAACTAATGAAAAACTGTTTTTT

v_gene: TRBV7-9
d_gene: -
abundance: -
j_gene: TRBJ1-2
CDR3aa: CASRQAGNHGYTF
CDR3nt: TGTGCCAGCAGACAGGCTGGGAACCATGGCTACACCTTC

v_gene: TRBV7-8
d_gene: -
abundance: few
j_gene: TRBJ1-2
CDR3aa: CASSLARLIPTHYTF
CDR3nt: TGTGCCAGCAGCTTAGCGCGGTTGATTCCCACCCACTACACCTTC

v_gene: TRBV6-2/TRBV6-3
d_gene: -
abundance: -
j_gene: TRBJ1-5
CDR3aa: CASSYSTAGGPQHF
CDR3nt: TGTGCCAGCAGTTACTCGACGGCCGGGGGGCCCCAGCATTTT

v_gene: TRBV7-9
d_gene: -
abundance: -
j_gene: TRBJ2-5
CDR3aa: CASSFSSYQETQYF
CDR3nt: TGTGCCAGCAGCTTTTCCTCGTACCAAGAGACCCAGTACTTC

v_gene: TRBV4-1
d_gene: -
abundance: -
j_gene: TRBJ1-1
CDR3aa: CASSQVPQGKTEAFF
CDR3nt: TGCGCCAGCAGCCAAGTCCCCCAGGGGAAAACTGAAGCTTTCTTT

v_gene: TRBV9
d_gene: -
abundance: -
j_gene: TRBJ1-2
CDR3aa: CASSVGAYRGYTF
CDR3nt: TGTGCCAGCAGCGTAGGAGCATATCGGGGCTACACCTTC

v_gene: TRBV6-5
d_gene: TRBD2
abundance: -
j_gene: TRBJ2-3
CDR3aa: CASSYGSSGPDTQYF
CDR3nt: TGTGCCAGCAGTTACGGGTCTAGCGGGCCAGATACGCAGTATTTT

v_gene: TRBV5-1
d_gene: -
abundance: -
j_gene: TRBJ2-2
CDR3aa: CASSWGGEEGELFF
CDR3nt: TGCGCCAGCAGCTGGGGAGGAGAGGAAGGGGAGCTGTTTTTT

v_gene: TRBV5-4
d_gene: -
abundance: once
j_gene: TRBJ2-7
CDR3aa: CASSPTGTEQYF
CDR3nt: TGTGCCAGCAGCCCCACAGGGACCGAGCAGTACTTC

v_gene: TRBV14
d_gene: -
abundance: -
j_gene: TRBJ2-7
CDR3aa: CASSPYTFKLHEQYF
CDR3nt: TGTGCCAGCAGCCCGTATACTTTTAAGCTCCACGAGCAGTACTTC

v_gene: TRBV5-5
d_gene: -
abundance: -
j_gene: TRBJ1-2
CDR3aa: CASSLEAGYGYTF
CDR3nt: TGTGCCAGCAGCTTGGAGGCAGGCTATGGCTACACCTTC

v_gene: TRBV5-8
d_gene: -
abundance: -
j_gene: TRBJ2-7
CDR3aa: CASSPLGDEQYF
CDR3nt: TGTGCCAGCAGCCCCCTGGGCGACGAGCAGTACTTC

v_gene: TRBV24-1
d_gene: -
abundance: -
j_gene: TRBJ2-2
CDR3aa: CATSDWTANTGELFF
CDR3nt: TGTGCCACCAGTGATTGGACAGCGAACACCGGGGAGCTGTTTTTT

v_gene: TRBV5-1
d_gene: TRBD1
abundance: -
j_gene: TRBJ2-7
CDR3aa: CASRYPGGKEQYF
CDR3nt: TGCGCCAGCAGATACCCAGGGGGTAAAGAGCAGTACTTC

v_gene: TRBV19
d_gene: -
abundance: few
j_gene: TRBJ1-6
CDR3aa: CASSDRRNSPLHF
CDR3nt: TGTGCCAGTAGTGACAGGAGGAATTCACCCCTCCACTTT

v_gene: TRBV29-1
d_gene: TRBD2
abundance: -
j_gene: TRBJ2-5
CDR3aa: CSVEIAGEQETQYF
CDR3nt: TGCAGCGTTGAAATAGCGGGGGAACAAGAGACCCAGTACTTC

v_gene: TRBV9
d_gene: -
abundance: -
j_gene: TRBJ2-1
CDR3aa: CASKDGDTDEQFF
CDR3nt: TGTGCCAGCAAGGACGGGGACACCGATGAGCAGTTCTTC